The entry below describes one T cell receptor beta chain. Antigen specificity is unknown. Sequencing was performed with immunoSEQ multiplex PCR; in TCRdb, only in-frame clones are kept and a portion is missing. The data show some 150,000 clones, approximately 90% seen once. The sample comes from a study of T cell responses to AZD1222 COVID-19 vaccine. Study-wide results and caveats: Unmutated variant regions reportedly attract nearly half of all spike-specific TCRs.

The CDR3 runs to 16 residues. V was pared by 4 bases and J by 0 bases, with 14 bases between. The germline CDR1 and CDR2 sequences are SGHRS and YFSETQ. The chain combines TRBV5-1 with TRBJ1-3; D unresolved. This clonotype originated in an adult in good health. This material consisted of peripheral blood, taken on day 0 of MenACWY control vaccination. CDR3 DNA: TGCGCCAGCAGCCCCTCTTCCGGCTTCTCTGGAAACACCATATATTTT. Its translation is CASSPSSGFSGNTIYF.